The sequence of this T cell receptor (beta chain) was determined in a study of Graves' ophthalmopathy and Graves' hyperthyroidism. In germline, CDR1 is WSHSY, CDR2 SAAADI. The CDR3 totals 14 residues. Between the trimmed V and J ends, which lost 4 bases and 1 base, there was a span of 10 bases. The sample holds a few counts of this clonotype. The TCR beta CDR3 regions underwent amplification from RNA transcripts. Following a first-round RT-PCR that used HTBI primers, a second-round multiplex PCR was carried out. Each CDR3 protein gets one entry after TCRdb re-called the multiplex PCR reads with MiXCR. The sample lists about 240,000 distinct CDR3 sequences, about 47% occurring once.

Sequenced sample: peripheral blood. V is TRBV10-2 and J is TRBJ1-1; no clear D. The clonotype was recovered from an adult man with Graves' ophthalmopathy. This CDR3 reads CASSVRVENTEAFF. CDR3 sequence (DNA): TGCGCCAGCAGTGTGAGAGTCGAGAACACTGAAGCTTTCTTT.